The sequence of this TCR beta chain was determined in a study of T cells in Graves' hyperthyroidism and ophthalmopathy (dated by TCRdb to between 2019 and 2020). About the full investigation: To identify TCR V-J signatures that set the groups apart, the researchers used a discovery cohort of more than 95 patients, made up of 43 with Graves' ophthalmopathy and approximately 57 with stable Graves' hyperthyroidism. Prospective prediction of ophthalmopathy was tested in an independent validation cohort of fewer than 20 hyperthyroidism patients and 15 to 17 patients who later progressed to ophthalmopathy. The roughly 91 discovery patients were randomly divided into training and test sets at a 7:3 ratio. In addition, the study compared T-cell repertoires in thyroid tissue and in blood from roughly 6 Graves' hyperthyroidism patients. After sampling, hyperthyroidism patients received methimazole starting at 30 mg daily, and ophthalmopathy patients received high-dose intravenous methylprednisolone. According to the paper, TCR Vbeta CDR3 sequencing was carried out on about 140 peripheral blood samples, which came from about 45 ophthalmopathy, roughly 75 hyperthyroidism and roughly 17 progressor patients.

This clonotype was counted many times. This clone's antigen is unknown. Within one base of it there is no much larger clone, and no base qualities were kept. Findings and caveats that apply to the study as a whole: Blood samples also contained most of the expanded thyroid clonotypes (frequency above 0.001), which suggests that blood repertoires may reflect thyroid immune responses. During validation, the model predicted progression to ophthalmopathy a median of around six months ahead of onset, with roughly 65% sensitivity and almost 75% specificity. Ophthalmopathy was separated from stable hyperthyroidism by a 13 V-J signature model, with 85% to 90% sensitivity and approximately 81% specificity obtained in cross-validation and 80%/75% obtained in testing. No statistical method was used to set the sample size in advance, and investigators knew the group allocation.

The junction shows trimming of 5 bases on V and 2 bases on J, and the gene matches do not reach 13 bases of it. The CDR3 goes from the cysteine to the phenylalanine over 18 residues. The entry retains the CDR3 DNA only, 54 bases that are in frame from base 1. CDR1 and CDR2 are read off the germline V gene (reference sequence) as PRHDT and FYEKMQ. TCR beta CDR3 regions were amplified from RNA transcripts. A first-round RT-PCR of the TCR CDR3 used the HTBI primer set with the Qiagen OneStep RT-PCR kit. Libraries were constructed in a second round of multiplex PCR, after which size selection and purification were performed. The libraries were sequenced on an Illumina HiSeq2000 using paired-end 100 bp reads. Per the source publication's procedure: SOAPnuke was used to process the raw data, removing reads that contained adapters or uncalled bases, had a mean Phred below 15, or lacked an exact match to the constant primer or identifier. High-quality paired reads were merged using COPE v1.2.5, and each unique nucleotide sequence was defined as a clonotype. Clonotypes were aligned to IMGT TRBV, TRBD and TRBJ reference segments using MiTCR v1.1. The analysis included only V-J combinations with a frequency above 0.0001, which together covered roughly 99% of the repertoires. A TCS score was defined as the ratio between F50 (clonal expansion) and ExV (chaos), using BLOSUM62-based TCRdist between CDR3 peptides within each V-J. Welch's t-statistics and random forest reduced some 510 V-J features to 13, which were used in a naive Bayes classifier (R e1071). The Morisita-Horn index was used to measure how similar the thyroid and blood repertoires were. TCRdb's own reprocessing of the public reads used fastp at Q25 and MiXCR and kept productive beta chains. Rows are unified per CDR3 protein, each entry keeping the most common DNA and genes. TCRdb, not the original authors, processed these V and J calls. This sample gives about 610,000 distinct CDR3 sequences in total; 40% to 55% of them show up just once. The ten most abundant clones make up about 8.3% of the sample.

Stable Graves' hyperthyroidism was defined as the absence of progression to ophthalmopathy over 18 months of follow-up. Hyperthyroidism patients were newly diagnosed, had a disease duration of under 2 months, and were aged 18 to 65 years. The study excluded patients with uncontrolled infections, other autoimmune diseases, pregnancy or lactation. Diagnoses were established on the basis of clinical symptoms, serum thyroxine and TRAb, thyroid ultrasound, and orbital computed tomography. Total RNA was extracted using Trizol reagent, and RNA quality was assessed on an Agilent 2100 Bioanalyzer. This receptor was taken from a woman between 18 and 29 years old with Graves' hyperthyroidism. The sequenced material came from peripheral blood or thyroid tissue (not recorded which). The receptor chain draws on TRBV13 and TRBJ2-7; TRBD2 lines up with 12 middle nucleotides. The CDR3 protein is CASSPTSGRVVAAYEQYF. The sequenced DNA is TGTGCCAGCAGCCCGACTAGCGGGAGAGTTGTAGCTGCCTACGAGCAGTACTTC.